Shown below are 13 T cell receptor beta chains from a single sample sequenced in a study of Ad26.COV2.S vaccination and SARS-CoV-2 variants. Assay: immunoSEQ multiplex PCR; the TCRdb copy retains only in-frame clones and omits some. This sample carries a few hundred thousand clones, 87% of them seen once, and the ten largest clones take approximately 3%. The treatment is: some 20 received Ad26.COV2.S at low or high dose, single or two shots; five or six received placebo; per-sample allocation not given. The samples date from day 63 after the first vaccine or placebo injection. This sample comprised peripheral blood, obtained in a trial of Ad26.COV2.S vaccine versus placebo. The receptors derive from a person between 18 and 59 years old who received the Ad26.COV2.S COVID-19 vaccine or a placebo.

A word on this clone: Other DNA sequences in this sample translate to the same CDR3. The chain has TRBV20-1 and TRBJ2-3; D not resolved. CDR3 length equals 13 residues. Trimming took 3 bases from V and 0 from J, leaving 7 bases between them. Germline CDR1 reads DFQATT; CDR2 reads SNEGSKA (reference sequence). CDR3 sequence: CSASLGSTDTQYF. CDR3 nucleotide sequence: TGCAGTGCTAGTCTCGGAAGCACAGATACGCAGTATTTT.

The chain has TRBV18 and TRBJ1-4; D ambiguous. The V and J ends lost 4 bases and 0 bases respectively, with 9 bases between them. The CDR3 is made up of 15 amino acids. Germline CDR1 KGHSH, CDR2 LQKENI. The CDR3 region has the DNA TGTGCCAGCTCACTGGTAAACCCAACTAATGAAAAACTGTTTTTT. Amino acid sequence: CASSLVNPTNEKLFF.

V gene TRBV5-5 combines with J gene TRBJ1-6; TRBD1 matches at 9 bases. In germline, CDR1 is SGHKS, CDR2 YYEKEE (reference sequence). V was clipped by 1 base and J by 7 bases; unmatched bases: 6. This CDR3 is built from 16 residues. The CDR3 reads CASSLTGQGRNSPLHF. CDR3 in DNA: TGTGCCAGCAGCTTGACGGGACAGGGACGAAATTCACCCCTCCACTTT.

CDR3 loop: CASSDSYEQYF. CDR3 nucleotide sequence: TGCGCCAGCAGCGACAGCTACGAGCAGTACTTC. The rearrangement links TRBV5-1 to TRBJ2-7, with D tentatively TRBD1 (5 bases). The CDR3 has 11 residues. Germline V gives CDR1 SGHRS, CDR2 YFSETQ. Trimming took off 4 bases at V and 3 bases at J, with 5 bases between the two ends.

V gene TRBV7-9 combines with J gene TRBJ2-3, with 7 bases that match TRBD2. The V gene end was trimmed by 1 base and the J gene end by 1 base; junction bases not matched to a gene: 2. From germline, CDR1 is SEHNR and CDR2 FQNEAQ (reference sequence). The CDR3 covers 15 residues. The CDR3 region is CASSLELAGTDTQYF. The CDR3 DNA follows: TGTGCCAGCAGCTTAGAGCTAGCGGGCACAGATACGCAGTATTTT.

J is TRBJ2-3 and V is TRBV12-3 or TRBV12-4; D gene uncertain. This CDR3 spans 13 amino acids. Trimming took off 1 base at V and 3 bases at J, with 5 bases between the two ends. The CDR3 is CASSLGQTDTQYF. CDR3 sequence (DNA): TGTGCCAGCAGTTTAGGTCAGACAGATACGCAGTATTTT.

The chain uses TRBV4-3 and TRBJ2-6; D is ambiguous. Germline CDR1 LGHNA, CDR2 YSLEER. This CDR3 spans 16 amino acids. V dropped 2 bases and J dropped 3 bases, with 11 bases sitting between them. DNA for the CDR3: TGCGCCAGCAGCCAATTACTTGGGCATGGGGCCAACGTCCTGACTTTC. It encodes CASSQLLGHGANVLTF.

The chain employs TRBV30 and TRBJ2-5; 12 nucleotides line up with TRBD2. Germline V CDR1 and CDR2: GTSNPN, SVGIG (reference sequence). The CDR3 is made up of 15 amino acids. Trimming at V came to 4 bases and at J to 2 bases, leaving 5 bases not matched to a gene. CDR3 DNA sequence: TGTGCCTGGACACCGCTAGCGGGAGGGCAAGAGACCCAGTACTTC. This sequence encodes CAWTPLAGGQETQYF.

In this sample, this clone turned up a few times. CDR3 nucleotide sequence: TGTGCCAGCAGTGAGTTCGGGCCAAGAGGAGAGACCCAGTACTTC. Translated: CASSEFGPRGETQYF. The chain recombines TRBV6-1 with TRBJ2-5; no clear D. V lost 3 bases and J 4 bases, leaving 15 bases between the germline ends. The CDR3 covers 15 residues. In germline, CDR1 is MNHNS, CDR2 SASEGT.

This clone was seen a single time. This chain joins TRBV18 and TRBJ2-7, with D perhaps assigned TRBD1 or TRBD2 (6 bases each). The germline V gene has CDR1 KGHSH and CDR2 LQKENI. The CDR3 has 15 amino acids. V was trimmed by 8 bases and J by 0 bases, leaving 17 bases between them. DNA of the CDR3: TGTGCCAGCCAACGGGGGCAGGGAGTCTCCTACGAGCAGTACGTC. This encodes CASQRGQGVSYEQYV.

The chain combines TRBV27 with TRBJ1-4; 8 nucleotides align to TRBD1. The CDR3 is made up of 12 amino acids. Per the germline V gene, CDR1 is MNHEY and CDR2 is SMNVEV (reference sequence). J was trimmed by 12 bases and V by 5 bases; bases with no gene match: 5. In DNA, the CDR3 is TGTGCCAGCAGTCCGAGACAGGGGCAACTGTTTTTT. It encodes CASSPRQGQLFF.

The rearrangement joins TRBV30 to TRBJ2-2; tentative D call: TRBD1 (5 bases). The V end was cut by 5 bases, the J end by 0 bases, with 7 bases between. CDR1 is GTSNPN and CDR2 is SVGIG in the germline V gene (reference sequence). The CDR3 spans 13 residues. CDR3 amino acids: CAWDRANTGELFF. The CDR3 region has the DNA TGTGCCTGGGACAGAGCGAACACCGGGGAGCTGTTTTTT.

The chain combines TRBV7-9 with TRBJ2-5, with TRBD2 matching over 9 bases. Germline values: CDR1 SEHNR, CDR2 FQNEAQ (reference sequence). This CDR3 has 16 amino acids. Trimming took 5 bases from V and 0 from J; bases not matched to a gene: 7. The CDR3 DNA reads TGTGCCAGCAGCCCAGGGACTAGCAGTGACCAAGAGACCCAGTACTTC. Translated, it gives CASSPGTSSDQETQYF.